Sequencing of this TCR beta chain was carried out in a study of shared clonotypes between healthy human individuals (TCRdb year 2020). A note on the overall study: Three men and a couple of women, aged 18 to 49 years, made up the cohort. For each donor, CD4 naive and CD4 memory were each given three plates, CD8 naive was given two plates, and CD8 memory was given one plate. Per donor, leukapheresis produced somewhere between about 0.9 and 10 billion PBMCs. Different laboratories and diverse techniques were used to prepare libraries and sequence TCR repertoires, to increase sequencing depth and limit assay-specific biases. To estimate repertoire size and how much clonotypes are shared between individuals, the study performed deep sequencing of blood TCR repertoires from five healthy adults.

As for this clone: No cognate antigen has been identified for it. No qualities accompany the bases; no much larger clone lies one base away.

The cysteine opens and the phenylalanine closes a CDR3 of 15 amino acids. Only the CDR3 part of the read is kept: 45 bases, read in frame from the first base. V gives up 3 bases and J gives up 2 bases, and the segment between their germline ends measures 14 bases. Via the germline V gene, CDR1 is KGHSH and CDR2 LQKENI. The donors were healthy, HIV-negative adults with no recently reported acute infections or vaccinations. Every donor was a Caucasian adult residing in Nashville, Tennessee, USA. CD4+ T cells were enriched by magnetic negative selection, after which naive cells were positively selected on CD45RA and the negative fraction was taken as the memory subset. Blood was collected by leukapheresis, and PBMCs were isolated by Ficoll-Histopaque density gradient centrifugation and then cryopreserved in liquid nitrogen vapor phase. Analytical flow cytometry was used to check the purity and quantity of every magnetically sorted T cell population. Genomic DNA was isolated from each sorted fraction and quantified by UV absorbance on a Nanodrop 2000c.

Overall results and qualifications from the work: Clonotypes shared by all four sorted-subset donors showed higher generation probabilities than non-shared clonotypes. Pairwise subsampling led to the expectation that sequencing depth would affect the degree of clonotype sharing among donors. Rarefaction of sorted-subset datasets indicated incomplete sequencing despite the large sequencing depth. Naive subsets generally had larger estimated clonotype richness than memory subsets did. Only blood was sampled, and tissue TCR repertoires likely differ from those in blood. The small number of donors limited the genetic and exposure-history diversity represented. Across a few donors, approximately 5% of naive CD4, 3% to 4% of naive CD8, 2% to 2.5% of memory CD4, and roughly 0.41% of memory CD8 clonotypes were shared.

Using the deep immunoSEQ assay, TCR CDR3 regions were amplified from genomic DNA by multiplex PCR. For each cell subset, the extracted genomic DNA was distributed evenly across all wells of several immunoSEQ 96-well plates, and each plate served as one replicate. For sorted subsets, each replicate PCR was loaded with roughly 200 ng genomic DNA, equivalent to 32,000 or so T cell genomes. Purified libraries were quantified with a Qubit 3.0 fluorometer, sized on a Bioanalyzer 2100, and re-quantified with the KAPA Library Quantification kit. Every immunoSEQ 96-well plate was sequenced on a dedicated single-read 150-cycle Illumina NextSeq 550 flow cell. Processing in the source paper ran as follows. Because the immunoSEQ output included only junctional sequences and no quality scores, the filtering could not be the same as the filtering used for full-length reads. Sequences were annotated with PyIR, a Python wrapper for IgBLAST v1.9, using IMGT germline references to assign V/J genes and CDR3. Reads were removed for weak V/J assignments (E-value above 1e-6), missing CDR3, stop codons, out-of-frame junctions, or ambiguous translated residues. V3J clonotypes were defined by identical inferred V gene, J gene, and CDR3 amino acid sequence. The percentage overlap between two repertoires was calculated by dividing the number of shared unique clonotypes by the size of the smaller repertoire. Repertoire richness was assessed with RTK rarefaction, the Chao1 estimator, and Recon v2.1 estimates of unobserved clonotypes. Generation probabilities for all TCRbeta clonotypes obtained by the gDNA method from a handful of donors were computed using OLGA. In its TCRdb copy, this immuneACCESS table keeps in-frame sequences only and misses some clones. Where compared with another copy, unresolved V genes explain less than half of these, and the others have no known cause. V, J and clone size are taken as reported in that table, and D and trimming were inferred from the DNA itself. Here the sample has a few million clones; 85% to 95% occur a single time. About 0.41% of the sample comes from the top ten.

The clonotype comes from a man between 18 and 35 years old in good health. Some clones in this sample may be carry-over from other donors' samples. Sequencing used naive CD4+ T cells from PBMCs. In light of the paper, this sample's cell subset or site label describes: CD45RA+ positively selected. The V and J segments used are TRBV18 and TRBJ2-7; 5 matching bases give a weak D call of TRBD1. The CDR3 in this case is CASSPTLGEPYEQYF. The base sequence is TGTGCCAGCTCACCCACCCTAGGGGAACCCTACGAGCAGTACTTC.